This T cell receptor (beta chain) is from a study of CD8 T cells in Susac syndrome. This CDR3 is built from 16 residues. The germline V gene encodes CDR1 KGHSH and CDR2 LQKENI. The V segment lost 6 bases and the J segment 4 bases; nucleotides outside the gene matches: 8. Negative isolation was applied to CD8+ and CD4+ T cells, and FACS enrichment was applied to TEMRA cells. With random hexamers, roughly 0.45 to 1 ug RNA was reverse transcribed. An immunoSEQ multiplex PCR amplified TCR beta CDR3 over 54 Vbeta and 13 Jbeta. A single record per CDR3 protein comes from TCRdb applying MiXCR to the immunoSEQ multiplex PCR reads. Among about 130,000 distinct CDR3 sequences, roughly 94% were seen once, and the ten largest hold around 0.12%.

This receptor was identified in a human donor with multiple sclerosis. This rearrangement joins TRBV18 to TRBJ1-5, with 11 bases matching TRBD1. Source material: CD4+ T cells from PBMCs. CDR3 bases: TGTGCCAGCTCTCCAGTCGGGACAGGGGGTAATCAGCCCCAGCATTTT. Translated, it gives CASSPVGTGGNQPQHF.